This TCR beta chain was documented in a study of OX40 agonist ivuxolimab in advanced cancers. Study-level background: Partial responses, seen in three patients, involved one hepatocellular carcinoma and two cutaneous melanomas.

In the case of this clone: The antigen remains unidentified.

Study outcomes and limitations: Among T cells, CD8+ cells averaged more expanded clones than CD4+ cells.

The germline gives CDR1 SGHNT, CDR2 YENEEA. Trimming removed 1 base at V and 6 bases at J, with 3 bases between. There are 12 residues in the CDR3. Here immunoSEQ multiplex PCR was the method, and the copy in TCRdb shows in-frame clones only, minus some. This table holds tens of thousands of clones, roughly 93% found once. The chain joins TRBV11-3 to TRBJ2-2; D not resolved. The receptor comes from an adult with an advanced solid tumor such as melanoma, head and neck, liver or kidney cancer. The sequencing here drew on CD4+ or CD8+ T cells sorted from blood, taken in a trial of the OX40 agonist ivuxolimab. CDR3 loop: CASSLVPGELFF. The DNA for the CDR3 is TGTGCCAGCAGCTTAGTCCCCGGGGAGCTGTTTTTT.